One and the same sample provided the 20 T cell receptor beta chains below, sequenced in a study of radiation and T cells in renal cell carcinoma. Time point noted: baseline pretreatment blood. The treatment was: 15 Gy SBRT to primary tumor, nephrectomy 4 weeks later. Measured with immunoSEQ multiplex PCR; TCRdb has only the in-frame clones, and not every one. Of about 130,000 clones listed, roughly 90% are singletons. Material: blood, obtained from a patient whose treatment included radiotherapy and nephrectomy. Source of these receptors: a woman between 50 and 59 years old with renal cell carcinoma.

The CDR3 nucleotides are TGTGCCAGCAGCGCCCTTGGGACAGGGGGCTCCCGGGGAACCGGGGAGCTGTTTTTT. This gives the protein CASSALGTGGSRGTGELFF. The chain couples TRBV9 to TRBJ2-2, with 12 bases fitting TRBD1. Losses at the gene ends were 3 bases for V and 5 bases for J; bases not matched to a gene: 14. The CDR3 is 19 residues long. CDR1 is SGDLS, CDR2 YYNGEE, per germline.

The V call is TRBV11-2, the J call TRBJ1-2; D not resolved. In germline, CDR1 is SGHAT, CDR2 FQNNGV. The CDR3 runs 13 residues. The ends were cut back, 7 bases at V and 5 bases at J, with 14 bases in the middle. CDR3 protein: CASTQDRGYGYTF. The CDR3 nucleotides read TGTGCCAGCACCCAGGATAGAGGGTATGGCTACACCTTC.

This clone has a single count. The rearrangement links TRBV6-5 to TRBJ1-2, with D unclear. Germline lookup yields CDR1 MNHEY and CDR2 SVGAGI. This CDR3 region has 13 residues. The V end was cut by 6 bases, the J end by 8 bases, with 16 bases between. CDR3 bases: TGTGCCAGCAGACCCCGGGATTTAGGGGGCTACACCTTC. It is translated as CASRPRDLGGYTF.

The chain has TRBV5-1 and TRBJ2-5; 10 positions match TRBD1. CDR1 is SGHRS and CDR2 is YFSETQ in the germline V gene. The CDR3 has 17 amino acids. The V gene end was trimmed by 1 base and the J gene end by 5 bases; junction bases not matched to a gene: 11. The CDR3 is CASSLPAGTGAGETQYF. In DNA form, the CDR3 reads TGCGCCAGCAGCTTGCCGGCAGGGACAGGGGCCGGGGAGACCCAGTACTTC. The full variable domain, with the rest looked up from reference TRBV5-1 and TRBJ2-5, is KAGVTQTPRYLIKTRGQQVTLSCSPISGHRSVSWYQQTPGQGLQFLFEYFSETQRNKGNFPGRFSGRQFSNSRSEMNVSTLELGDSALYLCASSLPAGTGAGETQYFGPGTRLLVL.

The rearrangement joins TRBV15 to TRBJ2-3, with 14 bases identical to TRBD2. Losses at the gene ends were 1 base for V and 2 bases for J; bases not matched to a gene: 5. CDR1 and CDR2 (germline): LNHNV, YYDKDF (reference sequence). The CDR3 covers 18 residues. This CDR3 is CATSRGTSGGSLTDTQYF. In DNA, the CDR3 is TGTGCCACCAGCAGAGGGACTAGCGGGGGGTCACTCACAGATACGCAGTATTTT.

This clone occurred once. This chain connects TRBV9 to TRBJ1-2; D uncertain. V was clipped by 0 bases and J by 2 bases, with 8 bases between them. Germline V gene data show CDR1 as SGDLS and CDR2 as YYNGEE. The CDR3 covers 14 residues. The CDR3 DNA sequence: TGTGCCAGCAGCGTAGGCAGTGGAAACTATGGCTACACCTTC. Amino acid sequence: CASSVGSGNYGYTF.

For this clone: Within the sample, other DNA sequences also encode this same CDR3. The CDR3 spells CASSLGGYSNQPQHF. CDR3 in DNA: TGTGCCAGCAGCTTGGGGGGATATAGCAATCAGCCCCAGCATTTT. This chain links TRBV7-9 with TRBJ1-5; the D gene is possibly TRBD1 (5 bases). V lost 3 bases, J lost 0 bases, and 9 bases lay in between. Germline V gene lookup returns CDR1 SEHNR and CDR2 FQNEAQ (reference sequence). CDR3 size: 15 residues.

This chain joins TRBV5-4 and TRBJ1-1; D is possibly TRBD1 (5 bases). Germline CDR1 is SGHNT and CDR2 is YYREEE (reference sequence). This CDR3 has 11 residues. Trimming left V 3 bases short and J 13 bases short, with 13 bases between. CDR3 sequence: CASSSSGGVFF. CDR3 DNA: TGTGCCAGCAGCTCCAGCGGGGGGGTTTTCTTT.

This clone has only one observation. The chain has TRBV9 and TRBJ2-3; D is possibly TRBD2 (7 bases). Germline assignment: CDR1 SGDLS and CDR2 YYNGEE. This CDR3 is 19 amino acids long. V dropped 7 bases and J dropped 1 base, with 28 bases sitting between them. The CDR3 region has the DNA TGTGCCAGCGCGACAGCCGATAGGGGGGGGAGCGTCCGCACAGATACGCAGTATTTT. Amino acid sequence: CASATADRGGSVRTDTQYF.

The chain uses TRBV5-3 and TRBJ2-7; D possibly corresponds to TRBD2 (6 bases). TRBV5-3 counts as an open reading frame of uncertain function. The CDR3 has 17 residues. V was pared by 4 bases and J by 3 bases, with 23 bases between. The CDR3 is CARSTGTSSWGNYEQYF. CDR3 in DNA: TGTGCCAGAAGCACCGGGACTTCTTCGTGGGGAAACTACGAGCAGTACTTC.

The rearrangement joins TRBV5-6 to TRBJ1-2; 11 bases line up with TRBD1. This CDR3 has 16 amino acids. CDR1 SGHDT and CDR2 YYEEEE come from the germline V gene. Trimming took 0 bases from V and 2 from J; bases not matched to a gene: 3. The CDR3 DNA reads as TGTGCCAGCAGCTTGGCCAGGGACAGGGGGAACTATGGCTACACCTTC. Translation gives CASSLARDRGNYGYTF. Based on the CDR3 plus reference TRBV5-6 and TRBJ1-2, the full variable domain is DAGVTQSPTHLIKTRGQQVTLRCSPKSGHDTVSWYQQALGQGPQFIFQYYEEEERQRGNFPDRFSGHQFPNYSSELNVNALLLGDSALYLCASSLARDRGNYGYTFGSGTRLTVV.

This clone has more than one count but fewer than ten. The chain carries TRBV9 and TRBJ1-2; TRBD1 matches at 8 bases. V was pared by 2 bases and J by 3 bases, with 3 bases of the junction left unmatched. From germline, CDR1 is SGDLS and CDR2 YYNGEE. The CDR3 sequence is 14 residues long. The CDR3 DNA reads as TGTGCCAGCAGCGTGGGACAGGCTTACTATGGCTACACCTTC. Protein: CASSVGQAYYGYTF.

The chain links TRBV4-3 to TRBJ2-6; no definite D call. This CDR3 spans 17 amino acids. Germline lookup yields CDR1 LGHNA and CDR2 YSLEER. The V end lost 0 bases, the J end lost 0 bases, and 9 bases lay between the germline ends. The CDR3: CASSQDLVSSGANVLTF. The CDR3 bases are TGCGCCAGCAGCCAAGATCTGGTTTCCTCTGGGGCCAACGTCCTGACTTTC.

The rearrangement joins TRBV5-5 to TRBJ1-2; the match to TRBD1 covers 7 bases. Losses at the gene ends were 4 bases for V and 5 bases for J; bases not matched to a gene: 11. The germline gives CDR1 SGHKS, CDR2 YYEKEE (reference sequence). The CDR3 sequence is 15 residues long. CDR3 amino acids: CASSPTGDGGYGYTF. The CDR3 bases are TGTGCCAGCAGCCCTACAGGGGATGGAGGGTATGGCTACACCTTC.

The V call is TRBV9, the J call TRBJ2-2, with 8 bases fitting TRBD1. V lost 4 bases to trimming and J lost 3 bases; unmatched junction nucleotides: 8. CDR3 length equals 16 residues. Germline V gives CDR1 SGDLS, CDR2 YYNGEE. The CDR3 region is CASSRPRQGYTGELFF. The CDR3 nucleotides read TGTGCCAGCAGCCGTCCTCGACAGGGGTACACCGGGGAGCTGTTTTTT.

In its sample, this clone was seen once. Here the CDR3 reads CASSEFQNQPQHF. DNA for the CDR3: TGTGCCAGCAGTGAGTTCCAGAATCAGCCCCAGCATTTT. The chain employs TRBV2 and TRBJ1-5; D is uncertain. Germline CDR1 is SNHLY and CDR2 is FYNNEI. This CDR3 region has 13 residues. V lost 3 bases to trimming and J lost 4 bases, with 7 bases between them.

V gene TRBV6-1 combines with J gene TRBJ2-5; D may be TRBD1 (5 bases). Germline lookup yields CDR1 MNHNS and CDR2 SASEGT. The length of the CDR3 is 14 residues. Trimming removed 2 bases at V and 1 base at J, with 8 bases between. The DNA for the CDR3 is TGTGCCAGCAGTGAAAGGGGCGGCCAAGAGACCCAGTACTTC. It is translated as CASSERGGQETQYF.

This sequence joins TRBV14 and TRBJ1-4; weak D call: TRBD1 (5 bases). There are 14 residues in the CDR3. The V end was cut by 3 bases, the J end by 4 bases, with 9 bases between. Germline V CDR1 and CDR2: SGHDN, FVKESK. The CDR3 sequence is CASSHRAYNEKLFF. In DNA, the CDR3 is TGTGCCAGCAGCCACAGGGCCTATAATGAAAAACTGTTTTTT. Combining the CDR3 with reference TRBV14 and TRBJ1-4 gives the whole variable domain EAGVTQFPSHSVIEKGQTVTLRCDPISGHDNLYWYRRVMGKEIKFLLHFVKESKQDESGMPNNRFLAERTGGTYSTLKVQPAELEDSGVYFCASSHRAYNEKLFFGSGTQLSVL.

V usage is TRBV5-1 and J usage is TRBJ1-4; D is possibly TRBD1 (5 bases). The germline V gene encodes CDR1 SGHRS and CDR2 YFSETQ. Trimming shortened V by 4 bases and J by 4 bases, and 11 bases separated the two germline ends. The CDR3 runs to 14 residues. The CDR3 DNA sequence: TGCGCCAGCAGCCGGGACGGTCTTAATGAAAAACTGTTTTTT. It specifies CASSRDGLNEKLFF.

The chain is built from TRBV19 and TRBJ2-7, with a weak D call TRBD1 (6 bases). Germline V lookup: CDR1 LNHDA, CDR2 SQIVND (reference sequence). CDR3 length: 15 residues. V gave up 5 bases and J gave up 0 bases, with 14 bases separating them. CDR3 nucleotide sequence: TGTGCCAGTAGTCGGGTGCTAGGGGGCTCCTACGAGCAGTACTTC. It specifies CASSRVLGGSYEQYF.